This T cell receptor beta chain is drawn from a study of shared clonotypes between healthy human individuals. Measured with immunoSEQ multiplex PCR; TCRdb has only the in-frame clones, and not every one. Altogether fewer than 650,000 clones are present, over 65% being singletons, with the ten largest covering 13%. The CDR3 contains 16 residues. V was shortened by 4 bases and J by 0 bases, with 17 bases between the two germline ends. Germline CDR1 SGHRS, CDR2 YFSETQ. Comment on this clone: What it binds is not known.

Whole-study results and caveats: The donor pool, a small one, limited the genetic and exposure-history diversity represented. Blood was the only sampled material, and tissue repertoires likely differ.

Donors, healthy HIV-negative adults, lacked recent acute infections or vaccinations. The rearrangement links TRBV5-1 to TRBJ2-7; D remains unclear. The specimen sequenced was PBMCs. This clonotype was sampled from a woman in her thirties or forties in good health. Some clones in this sample may be carry-over from other donors' samples. DNA for the CDR3: TGCGCCAGCAGCGTTGACATATCCCGAATCTCCTACGAGCAGTACTTC. It codes for CASSVDISRISYEQYF. The full variable domain, its missing parts supplied by reference TRBV5-1 and TRBJ2-7, is KAGVTQTPRYLIKTRGQQVTLSCSPISGHRSVSWYQQTPGQGLQFLFEYFSETQRNKGNFPGRFSGRQFSNSRSEMNVSTLELGDSALYLCASSVDISRISYEQYFGPGTRLTVT.